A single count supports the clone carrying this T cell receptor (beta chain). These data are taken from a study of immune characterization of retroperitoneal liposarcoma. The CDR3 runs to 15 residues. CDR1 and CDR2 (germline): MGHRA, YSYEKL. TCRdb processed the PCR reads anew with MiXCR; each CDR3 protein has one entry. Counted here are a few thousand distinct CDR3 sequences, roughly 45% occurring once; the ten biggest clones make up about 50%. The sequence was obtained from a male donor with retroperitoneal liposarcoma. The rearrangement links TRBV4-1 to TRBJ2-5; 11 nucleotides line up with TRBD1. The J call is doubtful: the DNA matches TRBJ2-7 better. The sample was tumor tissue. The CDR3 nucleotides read TGCGCCAGCAGCCAGGCCGGGACAGGGGGCTACGAGCAGTACTTC. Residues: CASSQAGTGGYEQYF.